This TCR beta chain was sequenced in a study of hypomethylating agent response in myelodysplastic syndrome (TCRdb year 2021). At the level of the whole study: The hypomethylating agents azacitidine (about 75% of the 11) or decitabine (3 of 11) were used to treat the patients. The cohort included under 10 male and 2 female myelodysplastic syndrome patients. A mean patient age of about 76 +/- 6.4 years was recorded, and a diploid cytogenetic profile was observed most commonly. TET2 was the most frequent mutation, present in about 50% of the 11 patients. Complete response or hematologic improvement was achieved by six patients, and roughly 5 patients were classified as non-responders. Complete response or hematologic improvement counted as response, and patients meeting neither criterion were classed as non-responders.

After removal of 4 bases from V and 4 bases from J, the junction retains 13 bases not matched to a gene. CDR1 and CDR2, per the germline V gene, are SGHRS and YFSETQ. From the cysteine through the phenylalanine, the CDR3 covers 16 amino acids. The kept DNA is CDR3 alone, 48 bases in frame from the first base. Libraries came from the immunoSEQ multiplex PCR assay. Sequencing was run at survey resolution with two replicates of approximately 200 ng each, for a total of approximately 400 ng of DNA per sample. Rearranged TCRB sequences in genomic DNA were detected with the hsTCRB kit, which uses multiplex PCR primers directed at V and J genes. The CDR3 region was amplified in a first PCR of around 34 cycles using the QIAGEN Multiplex PCR Kit. Sample barcodes and Illumina adapters were attached to each replicate during a second PCR lasting seven to eight cycles. Pooled libraries were quantified using a QuantStudio 6 and the KAPA library quantification kit. About 15 pM of pooled libraries were sequenced on an Illumina MiSeq with 156-cycle single-end reads and a 15-cycle index read. The original methods were these. Of around 170,000 unique clonotypes, about 1.7% were flagged by VDJdb annotation as previously reported viral-epitope-specific. Raw reads were processed by the immunoSEQ Data Assistant and immunoSEQ Analyzer into normalized, annotated TCRB repertoires. BioAnalyzer and version 0.6.5 of the immunarch R package were the tools used for clonotype analysis. Richness was estimated after downsampling every repertoire to the clone count of the smallest repertoire. Fisher's exact tests classified clonotypes as expanded, contracted or novel, with novel meaning zero frequency before treatment. Significantly changed CDR3 beta sequences were clustered with GLIPH2 at simulation_depth=1000 and kmer_min_depth=3, and CDR3s shorter than five residues were left out. Held by TCRdb, this immuneACCESS table contains in-frame sequences only and omits some clones. Under half of the omission traces to an unresolved V gene where checked; the cause of the rest is unknown. That table gives V, J and clone size, and the DNA gave D and trimming. The sample table holds over 950 clones, of which about three quarters were seen once. The ten largest clones add up to around 21% of the sample.

This clone was seen only once. What this receptor recognizes is not known. No base quality values were provided; no much bigger clone lies one nucleotide off. Broader findings and caveats from the paper: Richness, rarefaction diversity and clonality did not change significantly after hypomethylating agent treatment, across all patients or within response groups. Only around eleven patients were analyzed, so the study cohort was small. The shared GLIPH2 clusters might recognize novel MDS antigens, but this possibility was not confirmed and requires experimental validation. Responders more often showed novel clonotypes emerging, while non-responders displayed more contracted clonotypes after treatment. Because the healthy control donors and the MDS patients were not matched by age, the comparison between MDS and healthy samples could have been affected.

Bulk bone marrow was analyzed, and T-cell subsets were not sorted. Bone marrow from more than ten myelodysplastic syndrome patients, collected before and after hypomethylating agent therapy, underwent immunosequencing of the TCR beta CDR3 regions. For longitudinal repertoire tracking, every patient provided one baseline bone marrow and two to three bone marrows collected at different post-treatment timepoints. Genomic DNA was extracted from whole bone marrow, and quality was checked by TapeStation, NanoDrop OneC and PicoGreen assays. This TCR was recovered from a human donor with myelodysplastic syndrome. The chain is encoded by TRBV5-1 joined to TRBJ1-1, and 7 bases in between align with TRBD1. The material sequenced was bone marrow, taken before or after starting hypomethylating agent treatment for myelodysplastic syndrome (not recorded which). In nucleotides, the sequence is TGCGCCAGCAGCCCGACCGGGACAGAGAGGGGCACTGAAGCTTTCTTT. Translated, it reads CASSPTGTERGTEAFF.